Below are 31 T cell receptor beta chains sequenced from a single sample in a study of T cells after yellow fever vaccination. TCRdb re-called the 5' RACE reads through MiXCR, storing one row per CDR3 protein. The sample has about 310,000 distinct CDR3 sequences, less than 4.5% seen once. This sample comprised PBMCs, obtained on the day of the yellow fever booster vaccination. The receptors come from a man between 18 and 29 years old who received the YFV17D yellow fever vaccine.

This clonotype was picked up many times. The CDR3 loop is CASSYGLGRVDSPLHF. The CDR3 DNA follows: TGTGCCAGCAGTTACGGTCTGGGCAGGGTGGATTCACCCCTCCACTTT. The rearrangement uses TRBV6-5 and TRBJ1-6, with D maybe TRBD1 (5 bases). Germline V gene lookup returns CDR1 MNHEY and CDR2 SVGAGI. V was cut by 2 bases and J by 8 bases, with 16 bases left in between. The CDR3 has 16 residues.

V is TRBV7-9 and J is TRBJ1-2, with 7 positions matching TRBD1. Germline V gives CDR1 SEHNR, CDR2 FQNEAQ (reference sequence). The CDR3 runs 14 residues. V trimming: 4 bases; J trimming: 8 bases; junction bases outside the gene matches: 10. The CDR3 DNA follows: TGTGCCAGCAGCTCGGAGCCTACAGGGGTCGGCTACACCTTC. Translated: CASSSEPTGVGYTF.

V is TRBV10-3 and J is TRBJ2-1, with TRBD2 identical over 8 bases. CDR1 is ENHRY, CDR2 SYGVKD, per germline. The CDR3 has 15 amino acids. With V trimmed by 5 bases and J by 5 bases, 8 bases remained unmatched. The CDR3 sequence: CAISRSGGINNEQFF. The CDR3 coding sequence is TGTGCCATCAGTCGATCGGGGGGGATTAACAATGAGCAGTTCTTC.

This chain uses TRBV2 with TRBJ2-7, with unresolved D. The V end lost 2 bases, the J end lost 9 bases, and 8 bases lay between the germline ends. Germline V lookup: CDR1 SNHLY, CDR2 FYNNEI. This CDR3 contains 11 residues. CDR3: CASSEQDGQYF. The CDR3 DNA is TGTGCCAGCAGTGAACAAGACGGGCAGTACTTC.

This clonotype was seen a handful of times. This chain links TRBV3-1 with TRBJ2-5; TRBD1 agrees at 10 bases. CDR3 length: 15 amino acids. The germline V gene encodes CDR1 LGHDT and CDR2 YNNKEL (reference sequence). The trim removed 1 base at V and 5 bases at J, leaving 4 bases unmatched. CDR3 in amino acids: CASSQGDRGPETQYF. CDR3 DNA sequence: TGTGCCAGCAGCCAAGGAGACAGGGGGCCGGAGACCCAGTACTTC.

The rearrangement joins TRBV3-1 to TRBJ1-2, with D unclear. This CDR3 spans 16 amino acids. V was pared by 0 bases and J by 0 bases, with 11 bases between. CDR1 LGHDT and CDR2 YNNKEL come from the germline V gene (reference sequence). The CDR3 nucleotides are TGTGCCAGCAGCCAAGATATTGGACCTACTAACTATGGCTACACCTTC. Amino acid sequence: CASSQDIGPTNYGYTF.

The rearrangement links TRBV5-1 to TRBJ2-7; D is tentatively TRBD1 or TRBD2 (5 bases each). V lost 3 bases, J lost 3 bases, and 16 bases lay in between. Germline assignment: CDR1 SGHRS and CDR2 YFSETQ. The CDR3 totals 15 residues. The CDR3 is CASSSTFGTLYEQYF. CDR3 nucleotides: TGCGCCAGCAGCTCAACCTTTGGGACCCTCTACGAGCAGTACTTC.

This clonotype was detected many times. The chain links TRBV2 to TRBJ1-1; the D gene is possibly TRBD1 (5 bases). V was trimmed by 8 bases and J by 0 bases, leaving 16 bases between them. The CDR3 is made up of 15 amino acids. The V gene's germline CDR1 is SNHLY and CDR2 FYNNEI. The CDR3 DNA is TGTGCCAGCGGTCGGGACGGGGTAATGAACACTGAAGCTTTCTTT. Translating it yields CASGRDGVMNTEAFF.

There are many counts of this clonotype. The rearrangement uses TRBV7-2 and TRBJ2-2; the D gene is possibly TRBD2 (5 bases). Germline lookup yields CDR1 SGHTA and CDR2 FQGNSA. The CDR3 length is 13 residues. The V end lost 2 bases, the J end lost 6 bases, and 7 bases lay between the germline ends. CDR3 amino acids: CASSLFGAGELFF. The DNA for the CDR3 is TGTGCCAGCAGCTTATTCGGGGCCGGGGAGCTGTTTTTT.

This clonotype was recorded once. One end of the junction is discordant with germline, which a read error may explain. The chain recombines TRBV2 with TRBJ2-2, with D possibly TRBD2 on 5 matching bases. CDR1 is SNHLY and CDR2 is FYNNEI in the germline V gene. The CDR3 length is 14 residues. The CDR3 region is CASRGLADTGEMFF. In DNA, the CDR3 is TGTGCCAGCAGGGGCCTAGCTGACACCGGGGAGATGTTTTTT.

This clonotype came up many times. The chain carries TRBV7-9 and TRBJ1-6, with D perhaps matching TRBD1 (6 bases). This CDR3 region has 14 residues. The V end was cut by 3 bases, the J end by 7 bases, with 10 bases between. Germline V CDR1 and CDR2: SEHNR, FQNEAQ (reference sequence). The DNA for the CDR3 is TGTGCCAGCAGCTTCCGGCAGGGGAATTCACCCCTCCACTTT. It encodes CASSFRQGNSPLHF.

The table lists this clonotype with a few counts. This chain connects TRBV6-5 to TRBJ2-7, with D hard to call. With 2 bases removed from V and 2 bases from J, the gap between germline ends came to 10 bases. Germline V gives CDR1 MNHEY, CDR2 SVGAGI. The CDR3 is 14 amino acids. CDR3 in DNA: TGTGCCAGCAGTTACCACTTTCCACCCTACGAGCAGTACTTC. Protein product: CASSYHFPPYEQYF.

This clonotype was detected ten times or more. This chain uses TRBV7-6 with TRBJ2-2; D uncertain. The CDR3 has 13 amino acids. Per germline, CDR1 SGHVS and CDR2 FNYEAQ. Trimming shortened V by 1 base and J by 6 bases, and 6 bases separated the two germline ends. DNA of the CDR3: TGTGCCAGCAGCTTAGATGGGTCCGGGGAGCTGTTTTTT. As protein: CASSLDGSGELFF.

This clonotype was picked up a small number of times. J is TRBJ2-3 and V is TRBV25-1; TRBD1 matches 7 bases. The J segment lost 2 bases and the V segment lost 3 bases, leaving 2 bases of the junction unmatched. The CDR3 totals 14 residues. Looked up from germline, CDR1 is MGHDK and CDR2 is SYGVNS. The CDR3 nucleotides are TGTGCCAGCAGTGAGGGACAGTTCACAGATACGCAGTATTTT. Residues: CASSEGQFTDTQYF.

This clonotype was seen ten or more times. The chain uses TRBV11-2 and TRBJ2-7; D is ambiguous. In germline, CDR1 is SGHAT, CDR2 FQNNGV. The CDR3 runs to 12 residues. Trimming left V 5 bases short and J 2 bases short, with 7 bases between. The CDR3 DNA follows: TGTGCCAGCAGCCCCCGGACCTACGAGCAGTACTTC. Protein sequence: CASSPRTYEQYF.

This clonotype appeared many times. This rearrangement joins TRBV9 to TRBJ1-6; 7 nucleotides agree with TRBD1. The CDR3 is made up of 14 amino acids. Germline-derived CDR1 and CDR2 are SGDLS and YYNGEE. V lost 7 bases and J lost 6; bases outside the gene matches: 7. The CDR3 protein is CASGKGGSNSPLHF. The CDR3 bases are TGTGCCAGCGGAAAAGGGGGCAGTAATTCACCCCTCCACTTT.

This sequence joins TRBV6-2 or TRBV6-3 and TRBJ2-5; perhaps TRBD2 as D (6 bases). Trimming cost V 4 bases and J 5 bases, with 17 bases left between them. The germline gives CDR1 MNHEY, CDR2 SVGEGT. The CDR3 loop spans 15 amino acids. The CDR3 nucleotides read TGTGCCAGCAGTTCGGGACCTAGCGTCTACGAGACCCAGTACTTC. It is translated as CASSSGPSVYETQYF.

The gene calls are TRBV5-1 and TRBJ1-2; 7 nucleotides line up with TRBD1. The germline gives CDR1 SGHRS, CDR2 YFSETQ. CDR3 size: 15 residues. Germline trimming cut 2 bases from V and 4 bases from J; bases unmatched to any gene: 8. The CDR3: CASSFSRGQSYGYTF. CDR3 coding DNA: TGCGCCAGCAGCTTCTCTAGGGGGCAAAGCTATGGCTACACCTTC.

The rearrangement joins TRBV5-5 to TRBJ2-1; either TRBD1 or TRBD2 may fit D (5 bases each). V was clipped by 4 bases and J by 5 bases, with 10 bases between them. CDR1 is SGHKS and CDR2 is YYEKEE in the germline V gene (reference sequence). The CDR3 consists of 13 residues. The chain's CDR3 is CASSIGTHNEQFF. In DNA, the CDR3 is TGTGCCAGCAGCATAGGGACCCACAATGAGCAGTTCTTC.

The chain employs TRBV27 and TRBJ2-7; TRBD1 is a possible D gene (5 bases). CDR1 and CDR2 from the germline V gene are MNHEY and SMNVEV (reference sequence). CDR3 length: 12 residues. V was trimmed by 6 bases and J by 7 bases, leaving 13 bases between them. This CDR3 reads CASRPAGWEQYV. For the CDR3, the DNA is TGTGCCAGCAGGCCCGCAGGGTGGGAGCAGTACGTC.

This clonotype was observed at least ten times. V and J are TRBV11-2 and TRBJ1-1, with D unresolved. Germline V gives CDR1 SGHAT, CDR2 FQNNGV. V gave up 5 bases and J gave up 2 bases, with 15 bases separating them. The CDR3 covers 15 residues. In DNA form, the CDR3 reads TGTGCCAGCAGCGTAATGTGGCTTCATAACACTGAAGCTTTCTTT. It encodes CASSVMWLHNTEAFF.

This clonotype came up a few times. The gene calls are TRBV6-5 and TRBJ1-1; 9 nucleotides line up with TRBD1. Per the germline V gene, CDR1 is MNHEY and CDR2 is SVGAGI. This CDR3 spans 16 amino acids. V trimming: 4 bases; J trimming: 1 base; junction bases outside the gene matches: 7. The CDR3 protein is CASSSWTGERNTEAFF. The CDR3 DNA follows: TGTGCCAGCAGTTCTTGGACAGGGGAGAGGAACACTGAAGCTTTCTTT.

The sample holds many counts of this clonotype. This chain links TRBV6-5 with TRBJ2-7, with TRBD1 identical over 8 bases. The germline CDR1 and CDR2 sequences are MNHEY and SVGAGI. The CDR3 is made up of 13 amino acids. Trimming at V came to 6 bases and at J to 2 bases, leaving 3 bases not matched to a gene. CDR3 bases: TGTGCCAGCAGCTGGGGACAGGCCTACGAGCAGTACTTC. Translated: CASSWGQAYEQYF.

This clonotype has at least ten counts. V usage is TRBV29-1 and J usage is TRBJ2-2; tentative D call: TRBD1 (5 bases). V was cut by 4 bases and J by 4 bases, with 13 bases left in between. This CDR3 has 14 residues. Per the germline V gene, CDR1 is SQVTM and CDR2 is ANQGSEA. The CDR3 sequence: CSVVNRSRTGELFF. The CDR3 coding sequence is TGCAGCGTTGTCAACAGGTCTCGCACCGGGGAGCTGTTTTTT.

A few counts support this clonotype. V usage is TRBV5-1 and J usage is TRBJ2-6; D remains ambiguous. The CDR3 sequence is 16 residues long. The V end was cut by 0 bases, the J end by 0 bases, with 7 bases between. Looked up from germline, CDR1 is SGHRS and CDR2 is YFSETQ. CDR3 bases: TGCGCCAGCAGCTTGGACGGAAGCTCTGGGGCCAACGTCCTGACTTTC. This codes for CASSLDGSSGANVLTF. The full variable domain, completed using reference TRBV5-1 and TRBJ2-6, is KAGVTQTPRYLIKTRGQQVTLSCSPISGHRSVSWYQQTPGQGLQFLFEYFSETQRNKGNFPGRFSGRQFSNSRSEMNVSTLELGDSALYLCASSLDGSSGANVLTFGAGSRLTVL.

The CDR3 region is CASSLPGQPYNEQFF. The CDR3 DNA reads as TGTGCCAGCAGCTTACCCGGACAGCCCTACAATGAGCAGTTCTTC. The V call is TRBV7-3, the J call TRBJ2-1; TRBD1 is a possible D gene (6 bases). This CDR3 is 15 amino acids long. Germline CDR1 reads SGHTA; CDR2 reads FQGTGA. V was trimmed by 2 bases and J by 2 bases, leaving 10 bases between them.

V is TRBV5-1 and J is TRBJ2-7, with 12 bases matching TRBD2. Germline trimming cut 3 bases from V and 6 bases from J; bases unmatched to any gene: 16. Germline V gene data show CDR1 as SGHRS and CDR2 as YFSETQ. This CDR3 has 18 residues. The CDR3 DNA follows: TGCGCCAGCAGCTGCGGACAGAGTCTAGCGGGGGGGCTCTGCGAGCAGTACGTC. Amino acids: CASSCGQSLAGGLCEQYV.

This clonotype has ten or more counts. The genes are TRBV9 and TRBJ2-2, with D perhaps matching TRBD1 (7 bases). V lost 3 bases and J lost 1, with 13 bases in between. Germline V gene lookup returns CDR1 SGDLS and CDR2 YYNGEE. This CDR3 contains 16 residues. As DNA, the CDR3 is TGTGCCAGCAGCGGCGGGACAGCCCTGAACACCGGGGAGCTGTTTTTT. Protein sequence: CASSGGTALNTGELFF.

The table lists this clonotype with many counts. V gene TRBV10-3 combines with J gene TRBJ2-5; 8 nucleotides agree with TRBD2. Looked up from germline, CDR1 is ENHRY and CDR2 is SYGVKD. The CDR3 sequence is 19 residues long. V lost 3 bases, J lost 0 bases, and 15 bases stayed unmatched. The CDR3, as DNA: TGTGCCATCAGTGATTCCCCACCGGGGGGGCGAACCTACCAAGAGACCCAGTACTTC. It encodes CAISDSPPGGRTYQETQYF.

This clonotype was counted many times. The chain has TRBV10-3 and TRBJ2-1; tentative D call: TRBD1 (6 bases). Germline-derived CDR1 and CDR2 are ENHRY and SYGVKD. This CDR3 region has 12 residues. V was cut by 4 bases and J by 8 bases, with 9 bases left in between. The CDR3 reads CAISVAGDEQFF. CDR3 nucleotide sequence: TGTGCCATCAGTGTGGCAGGGGATGAGCAGTTCTTC.

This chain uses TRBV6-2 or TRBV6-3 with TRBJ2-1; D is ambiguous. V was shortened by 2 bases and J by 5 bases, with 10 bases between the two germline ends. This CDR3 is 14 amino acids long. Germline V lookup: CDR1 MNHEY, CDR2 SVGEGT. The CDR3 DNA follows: TGTGCCAGCAGTTACGAGATTGGTAACAATGAGCAGTTCTTC. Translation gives CASSYEIGNNEQFF.